This T cell receptor (beta chain) was captured by sequencing in a study of blood T cells in healthy people across ages. There were at least 6 micrograms of total RNA extracted from every sample. The use of a sample-barcoded 5' primer and a J-beta primer mix characterized a second PCR of roughly 6 to 11 cycles. One entry per CDR3 protein, called by TCRdb with MiXCR from the 5' RACE reads. Of more than 1 million distinct CDR3 sequences in the sample, 45% are singletons; the top ten hold under 20%. The CDR3 totals 15 residues. The V gene end was trimmed by 3 bases and the J gene end by 11 bases; junction bases not matched to a gene: 12. CDR1 is KGHSH, CDR2 LQKENI, per germline.

The chain couples TRBV18 to TRBJ2-5, with 10 bases that match TRBD1. The sample taken for sequencing was blood. The sequence was collected from a woman aged 60-75 years in good health. The CDR3: CASSPLGTGEGEQYF. For the CDR3, the DNA is TGTGCCAGCTCACCGCTGGGGACAGGGGAGGGTGAGCAGTACTTC.